Presented here are 8 T cell receptor beta chains from one specimen sequenced in a study of early T cells in non-severe SARS-CoV-2 infection. TCRdb analysed the 5' RACE reads with MiXCR anew, one entry per CDR3 protein. The sample lists about 120,000 distinct CDR3 sequences, around 12% occurring once. The sequencing here drew on whole blood, taken at baseline. Every receptor here comes from an adult who was a healthcare worker with PCR-confirmed SARS-CoV-2 infection or an uninfected control (not recorded which).

V and J are TRBV20-1 and TRBJ1-5; D is unclear. This CDR3 spans 15 amino acids. CDR1 and CDR2 (germline): DFQATT, SNEGSKA (reference sequence). Trimming left V 6 bases short and J 6 bases short, with 21 bases between. The CDR3 nucleotides read TGCAGTGCCGCTCCTGTTGCGTCGGGTATTCAGCCCCAGCATTTT. This translates into CSAAPVASGIQPQHF.

This clonotype was observed a handful of times. CDR3 sequence reads: CASSLGLGSYEQYF. The CDR3 DNA reads as TGTGCCAGCAGCTTAGGGCTTGGGTCCTACGAGCAGTACTTC. V and J are TRBV7-2 and TRBJ2-7; D is uncertain. V shed 1 base and J shed 1 base, with 8 bases lying between them. The CDR3 runs 14 residues. CDR1 and CDR2 from the germline V gene are SGHTA and FQGNSA.

In its sample, this clonotype was seen many times. The chain carries TRBV10-1 and TRBJ1-1, with TRBD1 matching over 7 bases. The CDR3 contains 15 residues. From germline, CDR1 is WNHNN and CDR2 SYGVQD (reference sequence). Germline trimming cut 9 bases from V and 7 bases from J; bases unmatched to any gene: 17. The CDR3 loop reads CASRPPDRVSFEAFF. The CDR3 region has the DNA TGCGCCAGTCGGCCGCCAGACAGGGTTTCTTTTGAAGCTTTCTTT.

The CDR3 sequence: CASMVSGRVLDTQYF. Written as DNA, the CDR3 is TGTGCCAGCATGGTGAGCGGGAGAGTCCTGGATACGCAGTATTTT. This rearrangement joins TRBV2 to TRBJ2-3; 8 bases map to TRBD2. CDR3 length: 15 residues. V was clipped by 7 bases and J by 6 bases; unmatched bases: 12. Germline V gene lookup returns CDR1 SNHLY and CDR2 FYNNEI.

Points on this clonotype: Mismatch with germline at one junction end may stem from a read error. This chain joins TRBV10-3 and TRBJ1-1; a weak D match, TRBD1 (6 bases). CDR3 length: 13 residues. Germline lookup yields CDR1 ENHRY and CDR2 SYGVKD. The CDR3 region is CAISERGNTEAFF. The CDR3 region has the DNA TGTGCCATCAGTGAAAGGGGGAACACTGAAGCCTTCTTT.

In its sample, this clonotype was seen a few times. The chain has TRBV5-6 and TRBJ1-5; D is unresolved. V was trimmed by 4 bases and J by 2 bases, leaving 16 bases between them. There are 16 residues in the CDR3. Germline CDR1 and CDR2: SGHDT and YYEEEE. CDR3 region: CASSRAFTGGNQPQHF. The CDR3 DNA reads as TGTGCCAGCAGCCGCGCCTTTACGGGCGGCAATCAGCCCCAGCATTTT.

The sample holds a few counts of this clonotype. The rearrangement uses TRBV5-1 and TRBJ1-6; 8 bases are a match to TRBD1. The CDR3 runs to 17 residues. V shed 0 bases and J 6 bases; nucleotides not matched to a gene: 8. Germline V gene data show CDR1 as SGHRS and CDR2 as YFSETQ. CDR3 sequence reads: CASSLGPQGARNSPLHF. In DNA, the CDR3 is TGCGCCAGCAGCTTGGGTCCCCAGGGGGCGCGTAATTCACCCCTCCACTTT.

This chain uses TRBV29-1 with TRBJ2-3; TRBD1 matches at 11 bases. The length of the CDR3 is 14 residues. The germline CDR1 and CDR2 sequences are SQVTM and ANQGSEA. V lost 6 bases and J lost 3; bases outside the gene matches: 5. CDR3 in amino acids: CSVTDRGRTDTQYF. CDR3 in DNA: TGCAGCGTCACGGACAGGGGGCGGACAGATACGCAGTATTTT.